Listed below are T cell receptor beta chains from one sample, sequenced in a study of cytomegalovirus exposure and HLA in healthy donors. Measured with immunoSEQ multiplex PCR; TCRdb has only the in-frame clones, and not every one. The data show around 52,000 clones, just over 85% seen once. The source material was PBMCs. These receptors were collected from a woman aged 25-40 years in good health and CMV-seronegative. Both conserved end residues are part of each CDR3. Each record gives: D gene, V gene, clone size, J gene, CDR3 protein, CDR3 DNA. The D gene is left open where the match is weak. Where a row states a size, it is once, few, many or the class of an expanded clone; other rows omit it.

>NA|TRBV7-8|NA|TRBJ1-4
CASSLYSTNEKLFF
TGTGCCAGCAGCTTATATTCGACTAATGAAAAACTGTTTTTT
>TRBD1|TRBV7-9|NA|TRBJ1-1
CASSVPGQGSEAFF
TGTGCCAGCAGCGTACCGGGACAGGGTTCGGAAGCTTTCTTT
>NA|TRBV28|once|TRBJ1-1
CASSGREGYTEAFF
TGTGCCAGCAGTGGCAGGGAGGGGTACACTGAAGCTTTCTTT
>NA|TRBV6-5|NA|TRBJ2-1
CASSYREVYNEQFF
TGTGCCAGCAGTTACAGGGAGGTCTACAATGAGCAGTTCTTC
>NA|TRBV6-5|NA|TRBJ1-2
CASSLQGLDNYGYTF
TGTGCCAGCAGTTTACAGGGCTTAGATAACTATGGCTACACCTTC
>NA|TRBV28|NA|TRBJ1-1
CASSSTGYMNTEAFF
TGTGCCAGCAGTTCGACAGGCTACATGAACACTGAAGCTTTCTTT
>NA|TRBV6-6|NA|TRBJ1-4
CASLTPGNEKLFF
TGTGCCAGCCTGACCCCAGGGAATGAAAAACTGTTTTTT
>NA|TRBV5-1|NA|TRBJ2-1
CASSLASFRVNSYNEQFF
TGCGCCAGCAGCTTGGCCTCTTTTCGGGTAAACTCCTACAATGAGCAGTTCTTC
>TRBD2|TRBV10-2|once|TRBJ2-1
CASSMMTGTSFVNEQFF
TGCGCCAGCAGTATGATGACCGGGACTAGCTTTGTCAATGAGCAGTTCTTC
>NA|TRBV29-1|NA|TRBJ2-5
CSALFPSVWTQETQYF
TGCAGCGCCCTTTTCCCTAGCGTTTGGACCCAAGAGACCCAGTACTTC
>TRBD1|TRBV6-4|NA|TRBJ1-2
CASSDTPGQLMYGYTF
TGTGCCAGCAGTGACACGCCGGGACAGCTAATGTATGGCTACACCTTC
>NA|TRBV14|NA|TRBJ2-7
CASSHPVAVGSYEQYF
TGTGCCAGCAGCCACCCGGTTGCCGTCGGTTCCTACGAGCAGTACTTC
>TRBD1|TRBV7-9|few|TRBJ2-3
CASSGRQGLGVTDTQYF
TGTGCCAGCAGCGGAAGACAGGGGCTAGGGGTCACAGATACGCAGTATTTT
>TRBD1|TRBV10-3|NA|TRBJ2-7
CAISGVGTGGYEQYF
TGTGCCATCAGTGGGGTGGGGACAGGGGGCTACGAGCAGTACTTC
>NA|TRBV19|NA|TRBJ2-7
CASSDSSYEQYF
TGTGCCAGTAGCGACAGCTCCTACGAGCAGTACTTC
>TRBD1|TRBV4-2|NA|TRBJ2-2
CASSPPTGATGELFF
TGTGCCAGCAGCCCTCCAACAGGGGCCACCGGGGAGCTGTTTTTT
>NA|TRBV20-1|NA|TRBJ2-7
CSATEENEQYF
TGCAGTGCTACTGAGGAGAACGAGCAGTACTTC
>NA|TRBV6-5|few|TRBJ1-2
CASKLGQIDRYTF
TGTGCCAGTAAACTAGGACAGATCGATCGCTACACCTTC
>TRBD1|TRBV7-6|NA|TRBJ1-4
CASSLADRDRVFEKLFF
TGTGCCAGCAGCTTAGCGGACCGGGACAGGGTTTTTGAAAAACTGTTTTTT
>NA|TRBV28|NA|TRBJ1-2
CASSLGSYGYTF
TGTGCCAGCAGTTTAGGCAGCTATGGCTACACCTTC
>TRBD1|TRBV28|NA|TRBJ1-1
CASSSDRGAFF
TGTGCCAGCAGTTCGGACAGGGGTGCTTTCTTT
>TRBD1|TRBV7-2|NA|TRBJ1-1
CASSLWTGYTEAFF
TGTGCCAGCAGCTTATGGACAGGGTACACTGAAGCTTTCTTT
>TRBD2|TRBV27|NA|TRBJ2-7
CASSLRNPSGGSYEQYF
TGTGCCAGCAGCTTACGTAACCCTAGCGGGGGCTCCTACGAGCAGTACTTC
>TRBD1|TRBV5-1|NA|TRBJ1-5
CASSLGQGGQPQHF
TGCGCCAGCAGCTTGGGACAGGGGGGCCAGCCCCAGCATTTT
>NA|TRBV7-6|NA|TRBJ1-5
CASSLNRAGQPQHF
TGTGCCAGCAGCCTCAACAGGGCAGGTCAGCCCCAGCATTTT
>NA|TRBV6-5|NA|TRBJ2-7
CASTNRLESSREQYF
TGTGCCAGCACTAACCGACTGGAATCGAGTCGCGAGCAGTACTTC
>NA|TRBV28|NA|TRBJ2-2
CASSPAGLNTGELFF
TGTGCCAGCAGTCCTGCAGGCCTGAACACCGGGGAGCTGTTTTTT
>NA|TRBV9|NA|TRBJ1-1
CASSGRVGTEAFF
TGTGCCAGCAGCGGCAGGGTAGGGACTGAAGCTTTCTTT
>TRBD1|TRBV7-9|NA|TRBJ1-1
CASSFNRGPTEAFF
TGTGCCAGCAGCTTCAACAGGGGGCCTACTGAAGCTTTCTTT
>NA|TRBV4-3|few|TRBJ1-4
CASSQDGATNEKLFF
TGCGCCAGCAGCCAAGATGGAGCAACTAATGAAAAACTGTTTTTT
>NA|TRBV30|NA|TRBJ1-4
CAWSATGATHEKLFF
TGTGCCTGGAGTGCCACCGGAGCTACCCATGAAAAACTGTTTTTT
>NA|TRBV9|NA|TRBJ2-3
CASSVALVSPDTQYF
TGTGCCAGCAGCGTAGCTCTAGTCTCTCCAGATACGCAGTATTTT
>TRBD2|TRBV27|NA|TRBJ2-1
CASSLAGSSYNEQFF
TGTGCCAGCAGTCTAGCGGGGAGCTCCTACAATGAGCAGTTCTTC
>TRBD1|TRBV7-9|NA|TRBJ1-2
CASSLDRTGRYYGYTF
TGTGCCAGCAGCTTGGATAGGACAGGGCGATACTATGGCTACACCTTC
>NA|TRBV7-2|NA|TRBJ2-7
CASSSGQPSGEQYF
TGTGCCAGCAGCTCTGGACAGCCTTCCGGCGAGCAGTACTTC
>TRBD1|TRBV18|NA|TRBJ1-1
CASSRQQGNMNTEAFF
TGTGCCAGCTCACGGCAACAGGGGAATATGAACACTGAAGCTTTCTTT
>TRBD2|TRBV2|NA|TRBJ2-7
CASSEEGGLGYEQYF
TGTGCCAGCAGTGAAGAGGGAGGGCTAGGGTACGAGCAGTACTTC
>TRBD2|TRBV5-1|NA|TRBJ2-1
CASTSVAGSSYNEQFF
TGCGCCAGCACCTCCGTAGCGGGGAGCTCCTACAATGAGCAGTTCTTC
>TRBD2|TRBV6-4|NA|TRBJ2-7
CASSSGLAGHSYEQYF
TGTGCCAGCAGTTCAGGACTAGCGGGACACTCCTACGAGCAGTACTTC
>TRBD2|TRBV7-9|NA|TRBJ2-7
CASSPTSGRGSYEQYF
TGTGCCAGCAGCCCCACGAGCGGGAGGGGGTCCTACGAGCAGTACTTC
>TRBD2|TRBV28|few|TRBJ2-5
CASSLTSGSGETQYF
TGTGCCAGCAGTTTAACTAGCGGGAGCGGAGAGACCCAGTACTTC
>NA|TRBV6-1|once|TRBJ1-3
CASGLASSGNTIYF
TGTGCCAGCGGTTTGGCCAGCTCTGGAAACACCATATATTTT
>TRBD1|TRBV27|few|TRBJ1-1
CASTRNRQGVAEAFF
TGTGCCAGCACCAGGAACCGACAGGGTGTCGCTGAAGCTTTCTTT
>NA|TRBV5-1|NA|TRBJ1-5
CASSLAGAGQPQHF
TGCGCCAGCAGCTTGGCTGGGGCAGGACAGCCCCAGCATTTT